This T cell receptor (beta chain) was captured in a study of technical replicates of blood from four donors (dated by TCRdb to the late 2010s). Comments on this clone: Which antigen it targets is not known. No base qualities exist here, and no much larger clone lies one base off it.

Library generation was performed with the immunoSEQ multiplex PCR assay. TCRdb took over this immuneACCESS table, retaining in-frame rearrangements with V and J assigned. Such tables are incomplete; in checked studies, under half of the missing clones stem from an unresolved V gene, and the remainder is unexplained. The sample table holds around 50,000 clones, of which around nine tenths were seen once. 3% to 5% of the sample lies in the top ten. The receptor comes from a human donor in good health. Some clones in this sample may be carry-over from other donors' samples. The sequencing input was PBMCs.

CDR3 loop: CASNDGQGSNQPQHF. The bases read TGTGCCAGCAACGACGGACAGGGAAGCAATCAGCCCCAGCATTTT. The chain is made from TRBV6-6 and TRBJ1-5; TRBD1 aligns with 8 central bases. Including the terminal cysteine and phenylalanine, the CDR3 comprises 15 residues. Here the CDR3 DNA is all that survives: 45 bases in frame from base 1. Taken from the germline V gene (reference sequence), the CDR1 and CDR2 loops are MNHNY and SVGAGI. V loses 7 bases at its end and J loses 1 base; junction bases beyond the gene matches: 6.